The T cell receptor (beta chain) under discussion was sequenced for a study of CD8+ T cells in alopecia areata. The wider study: Skin-grafted roughly 7-11-week-old female C3H/HeJ mice received tissue from roughly 6-13-month-old C3H/HeJ donors with spontaneous alopecia.

In this sample, this clone turned up a few times. Antigen unknown. Gene names and germline match the mouse. The CDR3 end falls 4 residues outside the read, so it is completed with the germline J gene. Notes on the study in general: TCR sharing was clearer in mice than between patients, perhaps partly owing to patient HLA diversity. It was lesional scalp, especially alopecia totalis/universalis, that showed higher clonality than normal scalp.

Sequencing relied on a cDNA template that was reverse transcribed from extracted RNA. Using immunoSEQ multiplex PCR, the repertoire was profiled, and TCRdb retains in-frame clones only, with some absent. In total the sample includes around 100,000 clones, none of them seen once. Germline V gives CDR1 GKSSPN, CDR2 SITVG. This CDR3 region has 14 residues. This receptor was taken from a C3H/HeJ mouse with alopecia areata. The mouse line has the MHC haplotype H2-k. The chain employs TRBV31 and TRBJ1-1; 12 positions agree with TRBD1. The sample comprised lesional skin. CDR3 sequence reads: CAWSPGQGATEVFF. The CDR3 DNA, read in part, is TGTGCCTGGAGCCCGGGACAGGGGGCGACA.